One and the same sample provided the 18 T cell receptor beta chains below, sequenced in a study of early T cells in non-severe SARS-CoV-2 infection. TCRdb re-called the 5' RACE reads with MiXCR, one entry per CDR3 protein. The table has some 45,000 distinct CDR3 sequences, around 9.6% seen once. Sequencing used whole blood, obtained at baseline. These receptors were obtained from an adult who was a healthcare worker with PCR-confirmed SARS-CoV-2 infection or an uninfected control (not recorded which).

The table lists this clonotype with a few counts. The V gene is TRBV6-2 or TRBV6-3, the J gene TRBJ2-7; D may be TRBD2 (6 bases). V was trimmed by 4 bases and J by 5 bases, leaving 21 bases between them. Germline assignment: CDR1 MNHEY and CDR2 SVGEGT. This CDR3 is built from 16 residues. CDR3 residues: CASSFPFPSGEDEQYF. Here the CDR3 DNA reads TGTGCCAGCAGTTTTCCTTTCCCGTCGGGGGAGGACGAGCAGTACTTC.

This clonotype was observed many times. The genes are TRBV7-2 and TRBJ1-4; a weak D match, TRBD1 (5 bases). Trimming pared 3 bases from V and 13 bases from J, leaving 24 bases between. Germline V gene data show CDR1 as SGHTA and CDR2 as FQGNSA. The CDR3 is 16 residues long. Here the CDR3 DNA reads TGTGCCAGCAGCTTGTCACCGGGACGAACACAGAGTAGACTGTTTTTT. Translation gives CASSLSPGRTQSRLFF.

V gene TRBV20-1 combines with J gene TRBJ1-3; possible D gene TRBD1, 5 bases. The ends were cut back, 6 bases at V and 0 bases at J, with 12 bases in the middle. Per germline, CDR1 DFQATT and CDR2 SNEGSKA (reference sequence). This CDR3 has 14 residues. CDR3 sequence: CSAHDSSSGNTIYF. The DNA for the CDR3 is TGCAGTGCGCACGACAGCAGCTCTGGAAACACCATATATTTT.

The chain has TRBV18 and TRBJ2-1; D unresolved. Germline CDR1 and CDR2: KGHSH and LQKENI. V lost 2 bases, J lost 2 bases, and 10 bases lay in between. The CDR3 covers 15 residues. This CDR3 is CASSPNEGPYNEQFF. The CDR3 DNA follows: TGTGCCAGCTCACCAAATGAAGGTCCCTACAATGAGCAGTTCTTC.

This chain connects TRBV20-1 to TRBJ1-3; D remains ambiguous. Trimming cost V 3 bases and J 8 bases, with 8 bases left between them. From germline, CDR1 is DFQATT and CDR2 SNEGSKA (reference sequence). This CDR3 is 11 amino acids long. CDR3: CSARRLDTIYF. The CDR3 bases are TGCAGTGCTAGGAGGTTGGACACCATATATTTT.

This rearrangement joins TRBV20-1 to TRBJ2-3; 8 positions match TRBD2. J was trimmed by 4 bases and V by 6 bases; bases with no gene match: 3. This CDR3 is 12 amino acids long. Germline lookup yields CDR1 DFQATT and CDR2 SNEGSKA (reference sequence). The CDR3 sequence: CSAPGGADTQYF. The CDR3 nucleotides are TGCAGTGCCCCCGGGGGGGCAGATACGCAGTATTTT.

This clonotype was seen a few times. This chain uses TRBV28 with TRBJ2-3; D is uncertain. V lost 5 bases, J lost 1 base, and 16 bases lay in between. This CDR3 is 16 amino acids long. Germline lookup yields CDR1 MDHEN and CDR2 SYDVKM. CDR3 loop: CASSVRQGRGTDTQYF. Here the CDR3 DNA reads TGTGCCAGCAGTGTCCGCCAAGGAAGGGGCACAGATACGCAGTATTTT.

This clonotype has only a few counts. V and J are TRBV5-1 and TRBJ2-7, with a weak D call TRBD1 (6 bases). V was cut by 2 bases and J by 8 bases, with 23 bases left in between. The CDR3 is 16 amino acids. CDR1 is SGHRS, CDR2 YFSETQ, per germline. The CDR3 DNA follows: TGCGCCAGCAGCTTAATACCGGGACAAAGTACGTTGCAGCAGTACTTC. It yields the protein CASSLIPGQSTLQQYF.

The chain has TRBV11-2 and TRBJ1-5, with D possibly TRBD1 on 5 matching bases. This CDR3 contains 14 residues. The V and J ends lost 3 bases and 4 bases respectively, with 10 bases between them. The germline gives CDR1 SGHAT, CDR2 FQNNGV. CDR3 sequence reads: CASSFGAGNQPQHF. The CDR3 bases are TGTGCCAGCAGCTTCGGGGCAGGTAATCAGCCCCAGCATTTT.

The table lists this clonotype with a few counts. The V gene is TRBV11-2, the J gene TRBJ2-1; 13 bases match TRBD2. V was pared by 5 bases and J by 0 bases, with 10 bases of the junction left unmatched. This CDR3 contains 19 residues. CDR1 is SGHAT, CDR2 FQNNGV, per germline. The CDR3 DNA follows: TGTGCCAGCAGCAGGGGACTAGCGGGGACTACTAGCTCCTACAATGAGCAGTTCTTC. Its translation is CASSRGLAGTTSSYNEQFF.

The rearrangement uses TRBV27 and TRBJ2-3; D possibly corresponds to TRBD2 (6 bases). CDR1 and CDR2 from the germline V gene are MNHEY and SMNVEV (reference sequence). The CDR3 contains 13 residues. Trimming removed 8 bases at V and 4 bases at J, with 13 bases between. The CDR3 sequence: CASRREIADTQYF. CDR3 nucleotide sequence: TGTGCCAGCCGCCGGGAGATTGCAGATACGCAGTATTTT.

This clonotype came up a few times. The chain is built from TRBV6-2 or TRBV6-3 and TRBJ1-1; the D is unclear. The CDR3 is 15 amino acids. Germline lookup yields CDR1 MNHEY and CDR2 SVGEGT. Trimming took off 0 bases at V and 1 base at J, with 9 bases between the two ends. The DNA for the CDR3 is TGTGCCAGCAGTTACTCTCGGGGAGCGAACACTGAAGCTTTCTTT. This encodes CASSYSRGANTEAFF.

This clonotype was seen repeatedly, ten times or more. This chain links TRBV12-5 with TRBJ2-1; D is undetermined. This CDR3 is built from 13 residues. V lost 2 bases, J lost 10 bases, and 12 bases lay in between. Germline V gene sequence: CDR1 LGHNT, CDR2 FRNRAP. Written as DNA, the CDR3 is TGTGCTAGTGGTTTGAGTGCCTCAGGCGAGCAGTTCTTC. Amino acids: CASGLSASGEQFF.

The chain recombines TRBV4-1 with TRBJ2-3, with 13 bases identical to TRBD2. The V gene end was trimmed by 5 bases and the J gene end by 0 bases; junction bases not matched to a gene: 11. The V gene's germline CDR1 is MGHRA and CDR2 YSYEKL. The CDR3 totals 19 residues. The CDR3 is CASSSHRLAGGFSTDTQYF. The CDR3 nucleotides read TGCGCCAGCAGCTCCCATCGACTAGCGGGAGGCTTTAGCACAGATACGCAGTATTTT.

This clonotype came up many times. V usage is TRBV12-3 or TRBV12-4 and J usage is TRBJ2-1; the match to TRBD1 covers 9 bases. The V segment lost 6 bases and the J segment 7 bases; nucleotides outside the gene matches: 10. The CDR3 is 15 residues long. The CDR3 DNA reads TGTGCCAGCAGCGTCACAGGGGGCGCAGGTAATGAGCAGTTCTTC. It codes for CASSVTGGAGNEQFF.

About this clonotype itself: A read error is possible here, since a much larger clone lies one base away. As DNA, the CDR3 is TGTGCCAGGACCGGGACTGCCTCCTACGAGCAGTACTTC. Its translation is CARTGTASYEQYF. The chain employs TRBV30 and TRBJ2-7, with D possibly TRBD2 on 6 matching bases. With 8 bases removed from V and 0 bases from J, the gap between germline ends came to 14 bases. CDR3 size: 13 residues. Germline V gene sequence: CDR1 GTSNPN, CDR2 SVGIG (reference sequence).

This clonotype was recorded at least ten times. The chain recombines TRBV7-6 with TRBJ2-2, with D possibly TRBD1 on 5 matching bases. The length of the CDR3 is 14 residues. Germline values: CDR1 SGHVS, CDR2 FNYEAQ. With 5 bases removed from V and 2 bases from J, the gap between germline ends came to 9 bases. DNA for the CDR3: TGTGCCAGCAGCATCAGGGATAACACCGGGGAGCTGTTTTTT. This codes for CASSIRDNTGELFF.

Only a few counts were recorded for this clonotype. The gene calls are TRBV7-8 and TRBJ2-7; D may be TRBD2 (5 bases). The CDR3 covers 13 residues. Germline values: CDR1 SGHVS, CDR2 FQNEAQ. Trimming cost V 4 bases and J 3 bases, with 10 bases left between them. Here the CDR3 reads CASSSGNNYEQYF. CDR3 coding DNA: TGTGCCAGCAGCTCCGGGAACAACTACGAGCAGTACTTC.